The 24 T cell receptor beta chains in this list originate from one sample, sequenced in a study of CD8 T cells in Susac syndrome. Reverse transcription of about 0.5 to 1 ug RNA used random hexamers. TCRdb reanalysed the immunoSEQ multiplex PCR reads using MiXCR and keeps one entry per CDR3 protein. The repertoire holds more than 150,000 distinct CDR3 sequences, roughly 96% seen once, with roughly 0.16% in the top ten. The sequencing sample was made of CD4+ T cells from PBMCs. Receptors originate from a human donor with Susac syndrome.

The V gene is TRBV4-1, the J gene TRBJ1-4; D is unresolved. This CDR3 has 15 amino acids. V was cut by 0 bases and J by 0 bases, with 5 bases left in between. Per germline, CDR1 MGHRA and CDR2 YSYEKL. CDR3 nucleotides: TGCGCCAGCAGCCAAGAACAAACAACTAATGAAAAACTGTTTTTT. Translated, it gives CASSQEQTTNEKLFF.

This clonotype was seen only once. CDR3: CASSVSSDPEGEQYF. CDR3 nucleotides: TGTGCCAGCAGCGTCTCTAGCGACCCTGAAGGGGAGCAGTACTTC. The chain joins TRBV9 to TRBJ2-7; possible D gene TRBD2, 6 bases. The V gene's germline CDR1 is SGDLS and CDR2 YYNGEE. CDR3 length equals 15 residues. V dropped 2 bases and J dropped 7 bases, with 19 bases sitting between them.

The J gene is TRBJ2-6, the V gene TRBV20-1, with D unresolved. The CDR3 runs to 13 residues. Germline V lookup: CDR1 DFQATT, CDR2 SNEGSKA (reference sequence). The V gene lost 4 bases and the J gene lost 4 bases, with 8 bases spanning the gap. DNA for the CDR3: TGCAGTGCTAAGGTGGCCGGGGCCAACGTCCTGACTTTC. Amino acids: CSAKVAGANVLTF.

The chain has TRBV5-1 and TRBJ2-7; TRBD2 agrees at 10 bases. Per the germline V gene, CDR1 is SGHRS and CDR2 is YFSETQ. The J segment lost 3 bases and the V segment lost 3 bases, leaving 9 bases of the junction unmatched. CDR3 length equals 16 residues. CDR3 amino acids: CASSSQGGTSVYEQYF. CDR3 sequence (DNA): TGCGCCAGCAGCTCCCAGGGGGGGACTAGCGTCTACGAGCAGTACTTC.

This rearrangement joins TRBV9 to TRBJ2-3, with 11 nucleotides matching TRBD2. Germline values: CDR1 SGDLS, CDR2 YYNGEE. J gave up 2 bases and V 0 bases, and 5 bases lay outside the gene matches. CDR3 length: 17 residues. Here the CDR3 reads CASSVETSGRPTDTQYF. CDR3 DNA: TGTGCCAGCAGCGTAGAAACTAGCGGGAGACCCACAGATACGCAGTATTTT.

This clonotype occurred a few times. The rearrangement joins TRBV12-3 or TRBV12-4 to TRBJ1-2; possibly TRBD1 for D (5 bases). The ends were cut back, 3 bases at V and 8 bases at J, with 10 bases in the middle. The CDR3 is made up of 12 amino acids. CDR3 sequence reads: CASSFQGRGYTF. The CDR3 DNA reads TGTGCCAGCAGTTTTCAGGGTAGGGGCTACACCTTC.

J is TRBJ1-2 and V is TRBV27; D unresolved. The germline V gene has CDR1 MNHEY and CDR2 SMNVEV (reference sequence). There are 13 residues in the CDR3. V lost 4 bases and J 7 bases, leaving 13 bases between the germline ends. DNA for the CDR3: TGTGCCAGCAGTTCTAAAGGTCTGCTTGGCTACACCTTC. It codes for CASSSKGLLGYTF.

V usage is TRBV29-1 and J usage is TRBJ2-2; TRBD2 matches at 8 bases. The CDR3 extends over 15 amino acids. Germline CDR1 SQVTM, CDR2 ANQGSEA. Losses at the gene ends were 4 bases for V and 5 bases for J; bases not matched to a gene: 9. The CDR3 DNA reads TGCAGCGTTGTGCTCGGGGGGGCTAATACCGGGGAGCTGTTTTTT. Its protein product is CSVVLGGANTGELFF.

V is TRBV27 and J is TRBJ2-7; 9 bases align to TRBD1. With 5 bases clipped from V and 4 bases from J, the junction kept 3 bases outside the gene matches. The CDR3 contains 13 residues. Germline loops: CDR1 MNHEY, CDR2 SMNVEV (reference sequence). This CDR3 is CASSIDRGYEQYF. Here the CDR3 DNA reads TGTGCCAGCAGTATTGACAGGGGGTACGAGCAGTACTTC.

V is TRBV12-3 or TRBV12-4 and J is TRBJ2-5; D gene ambiguous. V gave up 5 bases and J gave up 5 bases, with 6 bases separating them. The CDR3 is 11 amino acids. CDR3 nucleotides: TGTGCCAGCAGTCCAGCGGAGACCCAGTACTTC. It translates to CASSPAETQYF.

The genes are TRBV29-1 and TRBJ2-1, with D possibly TRBD1 on 6 matching bases. CDR3 length equals 12 residues. CDR1 SQVTM and CDR2 ANQGSEA come from the germline V gene. Trimming pared 5 bases from V and 8 bases from J, leaving 13 bases between. CDR3 amino acids: CSVLTGPYEQFF. The CDR3 nucleotides read TGCAGCGTTTTGACAGGCCCCTATGAGCAGTTCTTC.

This chain connects TRBV3-1 to TRBJ2-5, with 8 positions matching TRBD2. Germline values: CDR1 LGHDT, CDR2 YNNKEL (reference sequence). V dropped 6 bases and J dropped 5; count of bases not matched to a gene: 14. The CDR3 length is 16 residues. The CDR3 protein is CASSPGTRAQGETQYF. CDR3 DNA: TGTGCCAGCAGTCCCGGGACTAGGGCCCAGGGGGAGACCCAGTACTTC.

This rearrangement joins TRBV20-1 to TRBJ2-3; possibly TRBD1 for D (5 bases). Germline V gene data show CDR1 as DFQATT and CDR2 as SNEGSKA (reference sequence). This CDR3 region has 13 residues. V dropped 6 bases and J dropped 3 bases, with 13 bases sitting between them. The CDR3 loop is CSASYPGTDTQYF. In nucleotides, the CDR3 is TGCAGTGCCAGTTACCCAGGGACAGATACGCAGTATTTT.

The sample holds one count of this clonotype. J is TRBJ2-7 and V is TRBV20-1, with D possibly being TRBD1 (6 bases). V lost 4 bases and J lost 3, with 7 bases in between. From germline, CDR1 is DFQATT and CDR2 SNEGSKA (reference sequence). The CDR3 covers 11 residues. The CDR3 DNA follows: TGCAGTGCTAAACAGGGCTACGAGCAGTACTTC. It codes for CSAKQGYEQYF.

CDR3 nucleotides: TGCGCCAGCAGCCAAGACAGAAGAAATGAAAAACTGTTTTTT. Amino acid sequence: CASSQDRRNEKLFF. This chain joins TRBV4-3 and TRBJ1-4; unclear D gene. Germline V gene lookup returns CDR1 LGHNA and CDR2 YSLEER. V was pared by 0 bases and J by 5 bases, with 7 bases between. The CDR3 is 14 residues long.

The rearrangement uses TRBV9 and TRBJ2-1; perhaps TRBD2 as D (7 bases). Deletions cut 2 bases from V and 5 bases from J, with 20 bases between. This CDR3 is built from 17 residues. The germline V gene encodes CDR1 SGDLS and CDR2 YYNGEE. The CDR3 nucleotides are TGTGCCAGCAGCGTCAGCGGCGGGGGCGTCCCAAACAATGAGCAGTTCTTC. This gives the protein CASSVSGGGVPNNEQFF.

Written as DNA, the CDR3 is TGTGCCAGCAGCTTAACAGGGGTGGATTCACCCCTCCACTTT. Translated, it gives CASSLTGVDSPLHF. This rearrangement joins TRBV7-9 to TRBJ1-6; 7 bases line up with TRBD1. Germline trimming cut 2 bases from V and 8 bases from J; bases unmatched to any gene: 3. The CDR3 consists of 14 residues. Per germline, CDR1 SEHNR and CDR2 FQNEAQ (reference sequence).

The V and J genes are TRBV7-2 and TRBJ2-7; D not certain. Germline V CDR1 and CDR2: SGHTA, FQGNSA. CDR3 length equals 13 residues. Trimming took 6 bases from V and 6 from J, leaving 15 bases between them. CDR3 sequence (DNA): TGTGCCAGCAGTTGGGTAGGCAGAAGCGAGCAGTACTTC. Protein: CASSWVGRSEQYF.

The chain employs TRBV7-9 and TRBJ2-7; 8 bases align to TRBD1. CDR3 length equals 14 residues. Unmatched junction bases numbered 5, after V lost 5 bases and J lost 2 bases. The V gene's germline CDR1 is SEHNR and CDR2 FQNEAQ (reference sequence). The CDR3 spells CASSLRDRPYEQYF. DNA of the CDR3: TGTGCCAGCAGCCTCCGGGACAGGCCCTACGAGCAGTACTTC. Complete variable domain (other parts from reference TRBV7-9 and TRBJ2-7): DTGVSQNPRHKITKRGQNVTFRCDPISEHNRLYWYRQTLGQGPEFLTYFQNEAQLEKSRLLSDRFSAERPKGSFSTLEIQRTEQGDSAMYLCASSLRDRPYEQYFGPGTRLTVT.

This chain joins TRBV19 and TRBJ2-1, with 12 bases identical to TRBD2. V was clipped by 4 bases and J by 6 bases; unmatched bases: 7. The CDR3 spans 16 residues. Looked up from germline, CDR1 is LNHDA and CDR2 is SQIVND (reference sequence). CDR3 amino acids: CASSTSGGALGNEQFF. Written as DNA, the CDR3 is TGTGCCAGTAGTACTAGCGGGGGGGCTCTCGGCAATGAGCAGTTCTTC.

This clonotype was found once. This chain connects TRBV18 to TRBJ2-7; a possible D gene is TRBD2 (6 bases). Germline V lookup: CDR1 KGHSH, CDR2 LQKENI. V gave up 4 bases and J gave up 0 bases, with 16 bases separating them. The CDR3 loop spans 16 amino acids. This chain's CDR3 is CASSLTVSGFSYEQYF. CDR3 coding DNA: TGTGCCAGCTCACTAACTGTTAGCGGCTTCTCCTACGAGCAGTACTTC.

J is TRBJ1-2 and V is TRBV29-1, with a weak D call TRBD1 (5 bases). V shed 3 bases and J shed 9 bases, with 8 bases lying between them. Germline V gene data show CDR1 as SQVTM and CDR2 as ANQGSEA. The CDR3 loop spans 10 amino acids. The CDR3 sequence: CSVERGCYTF. Written as DNA, the CDR3 is TGCAGCGTTGAGAGGGGATGCTACACCTTC.

The V call is TRBV4-3, the J call TRBJ2-2; D is unclear. V lost 5 bases and J 1 base, leaving 8 bases between the germline ends. Germline V gene sequence: CDR1 LGHNA, CDR2 YSLEER. The length of the CDR3 is 14 residues. The DNA of the CDR3 is TGCGCCAGCAGCTATCTGGGGAACACCGGGGAGCTGTTTTTT. This encodes CASSYLGNTGELFF.

The chain links TRBV9 to TRBJ2-5; TRBD2 is a possible D gene (6 bases). The CDR3 is 13 residues long. Deletions cut 3 bases from V and 4 bases from J, with 10 bases between. Germline V gene sequence: CDR1 SGDLS, CDR2 YYNGEE. CDR3 DNA: TGTGCCAGCAGCGCTATGGGGGGAGAGACCCAGTACTTC. It specifies CASSAMGGETQYF. The variable domain in full, completed from reference TRBV9 and TRBJ2-5, reads DSGVTQTPKHLITATGQRVTLRCSPRSGDLSVYWYQQSLDQGLQFLIQYYNGEERAKGNILERFSAQQFPDLHSELNLSSLELGDSALYFCASSAMGGETQYFGPGTRLLVL.